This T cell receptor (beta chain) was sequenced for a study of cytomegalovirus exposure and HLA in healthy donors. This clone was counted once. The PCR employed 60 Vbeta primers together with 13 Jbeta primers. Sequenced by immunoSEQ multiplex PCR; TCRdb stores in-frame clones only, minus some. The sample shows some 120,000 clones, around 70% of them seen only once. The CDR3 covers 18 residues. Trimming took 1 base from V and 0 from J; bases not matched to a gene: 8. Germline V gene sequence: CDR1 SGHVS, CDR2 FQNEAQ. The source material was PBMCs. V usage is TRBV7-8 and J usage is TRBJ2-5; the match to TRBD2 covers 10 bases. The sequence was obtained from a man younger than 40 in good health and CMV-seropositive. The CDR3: CASSLGGLAVPNQETQYF. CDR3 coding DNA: TGTGCCAGCAGCTTAGGTGGACTAGCGGTTCCAAACCAAGAGACCCAGTACTTC.